The clone carrying this T cell receptor (beta chain) was recorded at least ten times. Its cognate antigen is unknown. TCRdb processed the reads anew with MiXCR; each CDR3 protein has one entry. The sample holds about 260,000 distinct CDR3 sequences; 8% to 9.5% are singletons and the top ten take over 12%. This entry belongs to a study of T cell repertoires in cytomegalovirus infection. Across the whole study: It can be stated that public TCR beta signatures indicated CMV infection as well as a matching HLA type. Whole-study findings and limits: CMV-specific TCR beta clonotypes restricted by HLA-C dominated the ex vivo response. The cumulative frequency of public TCR beta families distinguished individuals who carried CMV together with the relevant HLA.

The source of this sequence is a human donor in good health (CMV status not recorded). Some clones in this sample may be carry-over from other donors' samples. The sequencing sample was made of PBMCs.

In DNA form, the CDR3 reads TGTGCCACCCGACAGGGCTCAGCTAACTATGGCTACACCTTC. Translated, it gives CATRQGSANYGYTF. V is TRBV2 and J is TRBJ1-2, with 7 bases aligning to TRBD1. With 10 bases clipped from V and 0 bases from J, the junction kept 8 bases outside the gene matches. The CDR3 totals 14 residues. Germline assignment: CDR1 SNHLY and CDR2 FYNNEI.